The 29 T cell receptor beta chains below come from one sample, sequenced in a study of T cells in Graves' hyperthyroidism and ophthalmopathy. The CDR3 regions of TCR beta were amplified from RNA transcripts. Using the HTBI primer set, a first-round RT-PCR was run on the TCR CDR3. Each CDR3 protein gets one entry after TCRdb re-called the multiplex PCR reads with MiXCR. The sample holds 600,000 to 850,000 distinct CDR3 sequences, around 20% seen once. The sample consisted of blood. The receptor set was obtained from a woman between 50 and 59 years old with Graves' hyperthyroidism that later progressed to Graves' ophthalmopathy.

The V gene is TRBV30, the J gene TRBJ1-2; D gene uncertain. CDR3 length equals 12 residues. The germline V and J ends were trimmed by 4 bases and 8 bases, with 14 bases remaining between them. Germline CDR1 GTSNPN, CDR2 SVGIG (reference sequence). DNA of the CDR3: TGTGCCTGGAAGGGTTCCGGCCTCGGCTACACCTTC. As protein: CAWKGSGLGYTF.

This clonotype was detected only once. One junction end does not reproduce the germline sequence, and a read error may be involved. The chain recombines TRBV6-2 or TRBV6-3 with TRBJ2-7; 7 bases map to TRBD2. This CDR3 is built from 11 residues. The germline V gene encodes CDR1 MNHEY and CDR2 SVGEGT. CDR3: CASRDTRERYF. The CDR3 bases are TGTGCCAGCAGGGACACGCGGGAGCGGTACTTC.

This clonotype occurred once. The genes are TRBV5-4 and TRBJ2-3; D is undetermined. There are 15 residues in the CDR3. V lost 5 bases and J lost 3, with 16 bases in between. The germline V gene encodes CDR1 SGHNT and CDR2 YYREEE (reference sequence). The CDR3 is CASRPTWVTTDTQYF. The DNA of the CDR3 is TGTGCCAGCAGGCCGACCTGGGTAACGACAGATACGCAGTATTTT. Filled out from reference TRBV5-4 and TRBJ2-3, the complete variable domain reads ETGVTQSPTHLIKTRGQQVTLRCSSQSGHNTVSWYQQALGQGPQFIFQYYREEENGRGNFPPRFSGLQFPNYSSELNVNALELDDSALYLCASRPTWVTTDTQYFGPGTRLTVL.

This clonotype was seen many times. The chain has TRBV6-2 or TRBV6-3 and TRBJ1-1; D ambiguous. Germline V CDR1 and CDR2: MNHEY, SVGEGT. The CDR3 contains 15 residues. V shed 0 bases and J shed 3 bases, with 11 bases lying between them. CDR3 sequence (DNA): TGTGCCAGCAGTTACTCGATATTACGCTACACTGAAGCTTTCTTT. The encoded protein is CASSYSILRYTEAFF.

The table lists this clonotype with a few counts. V gene TRBV19 combines with J gene TRBJ1-1, with unresolved D. The CDR3 is 14 amino acids. The germline V and J ends were trimmed by 4 bases and 1 base, with 10 bases remaining between them. CDR1 and CDR2 (germline): LNHDA, SQIVND (reference sequence). CDR3 coding DNA: TGTGCCAGTAGTAGGCCCTTGAGGAACACTGAAGCTTTCTTT. This encodes CASSRPLRNTEAFF.

This clonotype came up many times. The chain joins TRBV12-3 or TRBV12-4 to TRBJ1-1; a possible D gene is TRBD1 (5 bases). V was cut by 5 bases and J by 3 bases, with 13 bases left in between. This CDR3 has 14 residues. The CDR3 coding sequence is TGTGCCAGCAGTCTGTGGGGGGACTACACTGAAGCTTTCTTT. It encodes CASSLWGDYTEAFF.

This clonotype was seen once. A much larger clone is a single base away; this may be a read error. This chain joins TRBV3-1 and TRBJ2-7; no definite D call. The CDR3 has 14 residues. Germline lookup yields CDR1 LGHDT and CDR2 YNNKEL (reference sequence). The CDR3 region is CTSSRDGWVYEQYF. The CDR3 DNA sequence: TGTACCAGCAGCCGAGACGGTTGGGTCTACGAGCAGTACTTC.

This clonotype was seen ten or more times. This rearrangement joins TRBV12-3 or TRBV12-4 to TRBJ1-1, with D possibly being TRBD1 (5 bases). The germline V and J ends were trimmed by 2 bases and 3 bases, with 13 bases remaining between them. The CDR3 consists of 15 residues. The CDR3 reads CASSLMGRRDTEAFF. CDR3 bases: TGTGCCAGCAGTTTAATGGGGCGGAGGGACACTGAAGCTTTCTTT.

This clonotype has at least ten counts. The chain carries TRBV5-1 and TRBJ2-3, with 15 bases lining up with TRBD2. Germline CDR1 is SGHRS and CDR2 is YFSETQ. The CDR3 has 17 residues. V shed 4 bases, J shed 4 bases, and the junction held 7 bases outside the gene matches. DNA of the CDR3: TGCGCCAGCAGCGCAGGACTAGCGGGGGGGCCGTCAGATACGCAGTATTTT. It codes for CASSAGLAGGPSDTQYF.

This chain uses TRBV27 with TRBJ1-4; perhaps TRBD1 as D (6 bases). Germline CDR1 and CDR2: MNHEY and SMNVEV (reference sequence). The V end was cut by 5 bases, the J end by 4 bases, with 17 bases between. This CDR3 comprises 16 residues. The CDR3 sequence: CASSHMEQGYNEKLFF. Here the CDR3 DNA reads TGTGCCAGCAGTCACATGGAACAGGGATATAATGAAAAACTGTTTTTT.

This clonotype turned up a few times. CDR3 bases: TGTGCCACCAGCAAAGATGGACAGTATCGTAGGGACATTCAGTACTTC. Its protein is CATSKDGQYRRDIQYF. This chain connects TRBV15 to TRBJ2-4; a weak D match, TRBD1 (6 bases). This CDR3 comprises 16 residues. Trimming left V 4 bases short and J 8 bases short, with 21 bases between. Germline CDR1 LNHNV, CDR2 YYDKDF (reference sequence).

The rearrangement uses TRBV7-8 and TRBJ2-5, with TRBD1 matching over 8 bases. Losses at the gene ends were 5 bases for V and 1 base for J; bases not matched to a gene: 6. From germline, CDR1 is SGHVS and CDR2 FQNEAQ. CDR3 length: 15 amino acids. DNA for the CDR3: TGTGCCAGCAGCACCCGTGGACAGGGCCAAGAGACCCAGTACTTC. It is translated as CASSTRGQGQETQYF. Together with reference TRBV7-8 and TRBJ2-5, the CDR3 gives the full variable domain: GAGVSQSPRYKVAKRGQDVALRCDPISGHVSLFWYQQALGQGPEFLTYFQNEAQLDKSGLPSDRFFAERPEGSVSTLKIQRTQQEDSAVYLCASSTRGQGQETQYFGPGTRLLVL.

This clonotype showed up many times. The chain is built from TRBV12-3 or TRBV12-4 and TRBJ2-1; D possibly corresponds to TRBD1 (5 bases). V was pared by 4 bases and J by 7 bases, with 17 bases between. The CDR3 extends over 15 amino acids. CDR3 loop: CASSSGLVGQNEQFF. The CDR3 DNA follows: TGTGCCAGCAGTTCGGGTCTAGTGGGGCAAAATGAGCAGTTCTTC.

This clonotype was counted at least ten times. The rearrangement links TRBV7-9 to TRBJ2-3; 10 bases fit TRBD1. Germline V CDR1 and CDR2: SEHNR, FQNEAQ (reference sequence). V dropped 4 bases and J dropped 2; count of bases not matched to a gene: 12. The CDR3 consists of 18 residues. CDR3 coding DNA: TGTGCCAGCAGCTCAAGGACAGGGGGTCCTCGGCCCACAGATACGCAGTATTTT. Its translation is CASSSRTGGPRPTDTQYF.

The chain employs TRBV5-6 and TRBJ2-3, with TRBD1 identical over 12 bases. This CDR3 is 16 amino acids long. The germline V gene has CDR1 SGHDT and CDR2 YYEEEE. V lost 3 bases to trimming and J lost 1 base; unmatched junction nucleotides: 3. The DNA for the CDR3 is TGTGCCAGCAGCTGGGGACAGGGGGCCGGCACAGATACGCAGTATTTT. As protein: CASSWGQGAGTDTQYF.

The chain is built from TRBV13 and TRBJ2-1; no clear D. Germline assignment: CDR1 PRHDT and CDR2 FYEKMQ (reference sequence). With 3 bases removed from V and 8 bases from J, the gap between germline ends came to 11 bases. The CDR3 spans 13 residues. The CDR3 DNA reads TGTGCCAGCAGCTTCAAGCTGGGCGATGAGCAGTTCTTC. Translating gives CASSFKLGDEQFF.

This clonotype was recorded at least ten times. This chain uses TRBV10-3 with TRBJ1-3, with no clear D. This CDR3 comprises 13 residues. Germline V gene lookup returns CDR1 ENHRY and CDR2 SYGVKD. V was shortened by 9 bases and J by 0 bases, with 9 bases between the two germline ends. CDR3 DNA sequence: TGTGCCATGACACAAGGCTCTGGAAACACCATATATTTT. It is translated as CAMTQGSGNTIYF.

This clonotype was observed a handful of times. The chain links TRBV6-2 or TRBV6-3 to TRBJ2-7, with D perhaps TRBD1 or TRBD2 (5 bases each). In germline, CDR1 is MNHEY, CDR2 SVGEGT. CDR3 size: 18 residues. The V gene lost 4 bases and the J gene lost 3 bases, with 25 bases spanning the gap. The DNA for the CDR3 is TGTGCCAGCAGTTCAAGAGGCCCCGGGGACCCGTCGGGCTACGAGCAGTACTTC. This gives the protein CASSSRGPGDPSGYEQYF.

The table lists this clonotype with a few counts. The chain joins TRBV4-1 to TRBJ1-2; the D is unclear. V was shortened by 0 bases and J by 0 bases, with 8 bases between the two germline ends. Germline V CDR1 and CDR2: MGHRA, YSYEKL. CDR3 length: 15 residues. This CDR3 reads CASSQEGRANYGYTF. DNA for the CDR3: TGCGCCAGCAGCCAAGAGGGCCGCGCTAACTATGGCTACACCTTC.

The V call is TRBV19, the J call TRBJ1-5; D is unresolved. The germline CDR1 and CDR2 sequences are LNHDA and SQIVND (reference sequence). CDR3 length equals 15 residues. Trimming pared 6 bases from V and 0 bases from J, leaving 12 bases between. CDR3 amino acids: CASRISVLSNQPQHF. CDR3 coding DNA: TGTGCCAGTAGAATCAGCGTACTTAGCAATCAGCCCCAGCATTTT. Variable domain in full (rest from reference TRBV19 and TRBJ1-5): DGGITQSPKYLFRKEGQNVTLSCEQNLNHDAMYWYRQDPGQGLRLIYYSQIVNDFQKGDIAEGYSVSREKKESFPLTVTSAQKNPTAFYLCASRISVLSNQPQHFGDGTRLSIL.

This clonotype was seen repeatedly, ten times or more. The rearrangement joins TRBV11-2 to TRBJ2-3; 13 nucleotides agree with TRBD2. V shed 0 bases and J 5 bases; nucleotides not matched to a gene: 2. CDR3 length: 16 residues. The germline gives CDR1 SGHAT, CDR2 FQNNGV. The CDR3 spells CASSLERTSGGDTQYF. DNA of the CDR3: TGTGCCAGCAGCTTAGAACGGACTAGCGGGGGAGATACGCAGTATTTT.

This clonotype was found a few times. This chain joins TRBV12-3 or TRBV12-4 and TRBJ2-4; D is unresolved. The CDR3 spans 16 residues. The ends were cut back, 3 bases at V and 0 bases at J, with 12 bases in the middle. CDR3 sequence: CASSFPRALAKNIQYF. The CDR3 DNA reads TGTGCCAGCAGTTTTCCAAGGGCGCTAGCCAAAAACATTCAGTACTTC.

This clonotype was seen more than once but under ten times. V gene TRBV25-1 combines with J gene TRBJ1-1; 8 bases map to TRBD1. Germline CDR1 is MGHDK and CDR2 is SYGVNS. The CDR3 has 14 residues. Germline trimming cut 6 bases from V and 4 bases from J; bases unmatched to any gene: 7. CDR3 residues: CASRSWDRPTEAFF. As DNA, the CDR3 is TGTGCCAGCAGAAGTTGGGACAGGCCCACTGAAGCTTTCTTT.

This clonotype was observed a few times. This sequence joins TRBV19 and TRBJ1-2, with D unresolved. Trimming took 8 bases from V and 6 from J, leaving 7 bases between them. The CDR3 length is 10 residues. Germline loops: CDR1 LNHDA, CDR2 SQIVND (reference sequence). CDR3 in amino acids: CASGLDGYTF. In nucleotides, the CDR3 is TGTGCCAGTGGCCTCGATGGCTACACCTTC.

The V gene is TRBV10-3, the J gene TRBJ1-1; TRBD1 is a possible D gene (5 bases). The V and J ends lost 5 bases and 10 bases respectively, with 17 bases between them. The CDR3 totals 13 residues. From germline, CDR1 is ENHRY and CDR2 SYGVKD. CDR3 residues: CAISLGGAGGAFF. Here the CDR3 DNA reads TGTGCCATCAGTCTGGGAGGGGCCGGAGGAGCTTTCTTT.

In this sample, this clonotype turned up many times. CDR3 residues: CASSNRGGLNEKLFF. CDR3 in DNA: TGTGCCAGCAGTAACAGAGGGGGATTGAATGAAAAACTGTTTTTT. The chain is built from TRBV2 and TRBJ1-4, with a weak D call TRBD1 (6 bases). Looked up from germline, CDR1 is SNHLY and CDR2 is FYNNEI. The CDR3 is 15 amino acids. With 5 bases removed from V and 5 bases from J, the gap between germline ends came to 15 bases.

This sequence joins TRBV15 and TRBJ2-1, with 7 bases lining up with TRBD1. CDR1 and CDR2 from the germline V gene are LNHNV and YYDKDF (reference sequence). V lost 0 bases to trimming and J lost 4 bases; unmatched junction nucleotides: 3. CDR3 length: 15 amino acids. CDR3 residues: CATSREQGSYNEQFF. In nucleotides, the CDR3 is TGTGCCACCAGCAGAGAACAGGGGTCATACAATGAGCAGTTCTTC.

This chain links TRBV14 with TRBJ2-3, with 10 positions matching TRBD2. Unmatched junction bases numbered 16, after V lost 5 bases and J lost 5 bases. The CDR3 consists of 18 residues. Germline loops: CDR1 SGHDN, CDR2 FVKESK. The CDR3 DNA sequence: TGTGCCAGCAGCTCTCTCGAACGTGGACTAGCGGTCTTAGATACGCAGTATTTT. The encoded protein is CASSSLERGLAVLDTQYF.

The genes are TRBV2 and TRBJ1-5, with a weak D call TRBD1 (5 bases). The CDR3 length is 16 residues. Trimming shortened V by 5 bases and J by 2 bases, and 16 bases separated the two germline ends. From germline, CDR1 is SNHLY and CDR2 FYNNEI. The CDR3 DNA sequence: TGTGCCAGCAGTTGGGCCGGGGCAAGTGGCAATCAGCCCCAGCATTTT. Its translation: CASSWAGASGNQPQHF.